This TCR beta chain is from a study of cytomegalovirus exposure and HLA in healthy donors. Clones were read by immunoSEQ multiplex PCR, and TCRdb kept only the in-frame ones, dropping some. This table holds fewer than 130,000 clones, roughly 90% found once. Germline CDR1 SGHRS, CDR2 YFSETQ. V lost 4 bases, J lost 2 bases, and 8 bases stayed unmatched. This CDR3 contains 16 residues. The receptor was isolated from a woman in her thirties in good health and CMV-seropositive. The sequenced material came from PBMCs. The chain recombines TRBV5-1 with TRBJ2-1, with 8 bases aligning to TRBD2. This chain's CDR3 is CASSPGGASAYNEQFF. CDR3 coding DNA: TGCGCCAGCAGCCCCGGGGGGGCAAGCGCCTACAATGAGCAGTTCTTC.